This TCR beta chain came from a study of a mutant IDH1 vaccine in newly diagnosed glioma (dated by TCRdb to the early 2020s). Background for the entire study: Of the approximately 30 treated patients, about 62% were male and roughly 40% were female, and a mean age of approximately 40 years was recorded. Peripheral blood was collected at six visits: V03 (baseline), V05, V07, V10, V12 and V13. For exploratory analyses, longitudinal TCRB deep sequencing was carried out in approximately 25 treated patients wherever samples were available. Prior to enrollment, standard therapy consisting of radiotherapy alone, temozolomide alone, or radiochemotherapy with temozolomide had been administered to patients, with the combination being received by most patients. Study-wide conclusions, independent of this receptor: PBMC samples for TCRB deep sequencing were selected based on availability. Pseudoprogression seemed to be unrelated to changes in the top peripheral T cell clonotypes found by TCRB sequencing. The authors noted that analyses of patient blood samples could not be reproduced because of sample limitations. Immune responses induced by the vaccine were seen in more than 85% of patients across multiple MHC alleles.

The germline V gene sets CDR1 to KGHSH and CDR2 to LQKENI. The germline V and J ends show losses of 0 bases and 7 bases respectively, and no gene match explains 7 bases of the junction. Including cysteine and phenylalanine, the CDR3 has 15 amino acids. The kept DNA is CDR3 alone, 45 bases in frame from the first base. This clone was picked up one time. The clone's antigen remains unknown. Base qualities were left out, and no much larger clone turns up one base away. Library construction relied on the immunoSEQ multiplex PCR assay. Following the manufacturer's protocol, the hsTCRB Kit was used to amplify rearranged TCR beta chain sequences. Sequencing of TCRB libraries was carried out on an Illumina MiSeq. The study's processing was this. The proprietary platform of the kit vendor was used for demultiplexing, trimming and gene mapping. TCRdb stores this immuneACCESS table with in-frame sequences only. Part of the clones is absent; in the studies checked, under half of the shortfall reflects unresolved V genes, and no reason is known for the rest. That table furnishes V, J and clone size, whereas the DNA furnished D and trimming. Counted in this sample were about 38,000 clones; roughly 92% of them appeared once. Roughly 18% of the sample goes to the ten largest clones.

What the time point label conveys for this sample: baseline, week 1 (first vaccination visit). The treatment or condition label for this specimen denotes: pre-vaccination baseline after standard-of-care therapy. All donors had newly diagnosed IDH1-mutant astrocytomas of WHO grade 3 or 4 that showed loss of nuclear ATRX. The samples were drawn from NOA16, a multicentre, single-arm, open-label phase I trial in Germany that tested a mutant IDH1 peptide vaccine in humans for the first time. Blood drawn at visit V03 was used as the baseline sample for immunogenicity testing. Genomic DNA for TCRB sequencing was isolated from EDTA blood with the DNeasy Blood and Tissue Kit.

Source: PBMCs, taken from a glioma patient treated with radiotherapy, temozolomide or both. The TCR comes from a man younger than 30 with glioma. The chain couples TRBV18 to TRBJ2-7, with 9 bases matching TRBD1. The CDR3 protein is CASSPPNRGLWEQYF. The DNA sequence follows: TGTGCCAGCTCACCACCGAACAGGGGGCTATGGGAGCAGTACTTC.